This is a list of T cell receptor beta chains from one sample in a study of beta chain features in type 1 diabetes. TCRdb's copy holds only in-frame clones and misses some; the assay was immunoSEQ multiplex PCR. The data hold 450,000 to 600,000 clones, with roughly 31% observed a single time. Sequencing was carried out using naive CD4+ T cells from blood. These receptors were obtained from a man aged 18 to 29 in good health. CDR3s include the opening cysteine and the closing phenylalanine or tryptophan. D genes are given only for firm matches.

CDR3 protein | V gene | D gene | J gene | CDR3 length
CAWNRLGTEAFF | TRBV30 | . | TRBJ1-1 | 12
CSVVSGANVLTF | TRBV29-1 | . | TRBJ2-6 | 12
CAWSGLGNEQFF | TRBV30 | . | TRBJ2-1 | 12
CASSSRTLSSYNEQFF | TRBV11-2 | . | TRBJ2-1 | 16
CASSIRTRTSGPTDTQYF | TRBV4-2 | TRBD2 | TRBJ2-3 | 18
CASSSSITSTDTQYF | TRBV7-2 | . | TRBJ2-3 | 15
CASSQAPRVLDEKLFF | TRBV4-3 | . | TRBJ1-4 | 16
CASSFRGREETQYF | TRBV7-9 | . | TRBJ2-5 | 14
CASSWANTEAFF | TRBV7-9 | . | TRBJ1-1 | 12
CASSQRKAGLNTGELFF | TRBV4-1 | . | TRBJ2-2 | 17
CASSQDAGQGVQETQYF | TRBV4-3 | TRBD1 | TRBJ2-5 | 17
CASSLAGDTQYF | TRBV5-1 | . | TRBJ2-3 | 12
CAWSVAGRGIQYF | TRBV30 | TRBD2 | TRBJ2-4 | 13
CASSFWTSGYNEQFF | TRBV28 | TRBD2 | TRBJ2-1 | 15
CASSQDGATPYGYTF | TRBV4-3 | . | TRBJ1-2 | 15
CASSPTLAGNYNEQFF | TRBV14 | TRBD2 | TRBJ2-1 | 16
CAWSGTLGATEAFF | TRBV30 | . | TRBJ1-1 | 14
CAWAAGQTNEKLFF | TRBV30 | TRBD1 | TRBJ1-4 | 14
CASSFAANIQYF | TRBV11-2 | . | TRBJ2-4 | 12
CAWSVLQGEVGYTF | TRBV30 | TRBD1 | TRBJ1-2 | 14
CASSPRTSGSYEQYF | TRBV7-9 | TRBD2 | TRBJ2-7 | 15
CASSEVVALEQFF | TRBV2 | . | TRBJ2-1 | 13
CASSQSIKQGNQPQHF | TRBV16 | . | TRBJ1-5 | 16
CSVEPAGYTF | TRBV20-1 | . | TRBJ1-2 | 10
CSVGDRTEGQHF | TRBV29-1 | TRBD1 | TRBJ1-5 | 12
CASSVGLAYEQYF | TRBV9 | . | TRBJ2-7 | 13
CASSPTGAETQYF | TRBV18 | . | TRBJ2-5 | 13
CASSERLNGEQYF | TRBV2 | . | TRBJ2-7 | 13
CASSPTSGRKDSYEQYF | TRBV7-9 | TRBD2 | TRBJ2-7 | 17
CSVEGRAAGELFF | TRBV29-1 | . | TRBJ2-2 | 13
CASSPGLDSDEQFF | TRBV18 | . | TRBJ2-1 | 14
CASSLEIVNEQFF | TRBV7-2 | . | TRBJ2-1 | 13
CASSRIGANTGELFF | TRBV14 | . | TRBJ2-2 | 15
CSVVVRLAADTQYF | TRBV29-1 | . | TRBJ2-3 | 14
CASSEGQGTYYGYTF | TRBV2 | TRBD1 | TRBJ1-2 | 15
CASSPPLAGGAYEQYF | TRBV18 | TRBD2 | TRBJ2-7 | 16
CASSVTSNEQFF | TRBV6-6 | . | TRBJ2-1 | 12
CASSFRGRSETQYF | TRBV28 | . | TRBJ2-5 | 14
CASSLVKRGPYEQYF | TRBV7-9 | . | TRBJ2-7 | 15
CASSVDQGTYGYTF | TRBV9 | . | TRBJ1-2 | 14
CSVLEATNEKLFF | TRBV29-1 | . | TRBJ1-4 | 13
CSVPGGRLFF | TRBV29-1 | . | TRBJ1-4 | 10
CASSLGPGPYEQYF | TRBV5-1 | . | TRBJ2-7 | 14
CASSWRDRGSSYEQYF | TRBV5-4 | TRBD1 | TRBJ2-7 | 16
CSVQGSTYEQYF | TRBV29-1 | . | TRBJ2-7 | 12
CASSQVVSYNEQFF | TRBV14 | . | TRBJ2-1 | 14
CASSRRQDMYNTGELFF | TRBV14 | . | TRBJ2-2 | 17
CASRPWTSSSSYEQYF | TRBV28 | TRBD2 | TRBJ2-7 | 16
CASSLEGLAIHEQFF | TRBV7-9 | . | TRBJ2-1 | 15
CASSLYHGTLFSTEAFF | TRBV27 | . | TRBJ1-1 | 17